Listed here are 10 T cell receptor beta chains from one sample, sequenced in a study of cytomegalovirus exposure and HLA in healthy donors. 13 Jbeta primers and 60 Vbeta primers were used for the PCR. Clones were read by immunoSEQ multiplex PCR, and TCRdb kept only the in-frame ones, dropping some. Among over 65,000 clones listed, over 70% were seen once. The sample comprised PBMCs. The source of these receptors is a man aged 60 to 69 in good health and CMV-seropositive.

V gene TRBV6-1 combines with J gene TRBJ1-5, with unresolved D. V lost 2 bases, J lost 1 base, and 9 bases lay in between. Germline CDR1 reads MNHNS; CDR2 reads SASEGT. This CDR3 has 15 amino acids. CDR3: CASSEMGRSNQPQHF. Here the CDR3 DNA reads TGTGCCAGCAGTGAAATGGGGAGAAGCAATCAGCCCCAGCATTTT.

The chain has TRBV7-9 and TRBJ2-1; 7 bases align to TRBD1. This CDR3 comprises 16 residues. With 4 bases clipped from V and 0 bases from J, the junction kept 6 bases outside the gene matches. Germline V gives CDR1 SEHNR, CDR2 FQNEAQ (reference sequence). The DNA for the CDR3 is TGTGCCAGCAGCTCCCTCAGGGGGAGCTCCTACAATGAGCAGTTCTTC. Residues: CASSSLRGSSYNEQFF.

The genes are TRBV6-6 and TRBJ2-2; 12 bases align to TRBD2. The CDR3 contains 15 residues. Germline trimming cut 6 bases from V and 6 bases from J; bases unmatched to any gene: 5. Germline V lookup: CDR1 MNHNY, CDR2 SVGAGI (reference sequence). The DNA of the CDR3 is TGTGCCAGCAGAGGAGCTAGCGGGAGGGCCGGGGAGCTGTTTTTT. Its translation: CASRGASGRAGELFF.

The chain recombines TRBV4-1 with TRBJ1-2, with D perhaps TRBD1 (6 bases). Germline assignment: CDR1 MGHRA and CDR2 YSYEKL. CDR3 length equals 15 residues. Trimming stripped 1 base from V and 3 bases from J, with 12 bases between. CDR3 DNA sequence: TGCGCCAGCAGCCAAGGGGGGGGCTTTGACTATGGCTACACCTTC. Residues: CASSQGGGFDYGYTF.

This clone was seen a handful of times. At one of its ends the junction is not consistent with the germline gene, which may arise from a read error. Other DNA sequences in the sample encode the same CDR3. The V gene is TRBV5-4, the J gene TRBJ1-1; D ambiguous. This CDR3 has 14 residues. Germline assignment: CDR1 SGHNT and CDR2 YYREEE (reference sequence). CDR3 coding DNA: TGCGCCAGCAGCCCGGACGGGATTAACACTGAAGCTTTCTTT. Translation: CASSPDGINTEAFF.

The V and J genes are TRBV5-4 and TRBJ2-1, with TRBD2 matching over 8 bases. Germline V lookup: CDR1 SGHNT, CDR2 YYREEE (reference sequence). The CDR3 consists of 15 residues. V gave up 0 bases and J gave up 7 bases; unmatched junction bases: 6. The CDR3 region is CASSLVTSGVNEQFF. The CDR3 DNA reads as TGTGCCAGCAGCTTGGTAACTAGCGGCGTAAATGAGCAGTTCTTC.

This clone was counted only a few times. The CDR3 nucleotides are TGTGCCAGTAGCAGCAACTTCGACAGGAATCAGCCCCAGCATTTT. Residues: CASSSNFDRNQPQHF. This rearrangement joins TRBV19 to TRBJ1-5, with D perhaps TRBD1 (6 bases). Trimming took 6 bases from V and 4 from J, leaving 16 bases between them. CDR3 length: 15 amino acids. Germline V CDR1 and CDR2: LNHDA, SQIVND (reference sequence). The full variable domain, rest sourced from reference TRBV19 and TRBJ1-5, is DGGITQSPKYLFRKEGQNVTLSCEQNLNHDAMYWYRQDPGQGLRLIYYSQIVNDFQKGDIAEGYSVSREKKESFPLTVTSAQKNPTAFYLCASSSNFDRNQPQHFGDGTRLSIL.

The rearrangement joins TRBV4-1 to TRBJ1-2; TRBD1 is a possible D gene (5 bases). Trimming took off 0 bases at V and 5 bases at J, with 16 bases between the two ends. This CDR3 has 16 amino acids. CDR1 and CDR2 from the germline V gene are MGHRA and YSYEKL. The chain's CDR3 is CASSQDDQGRGYGYTF. The CDR3 DNA reads as TGCGCCAGCAGCCAAGACGACCAGGGAAGAGGTTATGGCTACACCTTC.

V gene TRBV6-5 combines with J gene TRBJ1-6; no firm D call. The CDR3 is 16 residues long. Between the trimmed V and J ends, which lost 2 bases and 7 bases, there was a span of 15 bases. Per the germline V gene, CDR1 is MNHEY and CDR2 is SVGAGI. DNA of the CDR3: TGTGCCAGCAGTTACGTTGCGGGGATTGGGAATTCACCCCTCCACTTT. Amino acids: CASSYVAGIGNSPLHF.

This clone came up once. CDR3 residues: CASSLQENSYEQYF. CDR3 bases: TGTGCCAGCAGCCTTCAGGAAAACTCCTACGAGCAGTACTTC. The chain carries TRBV5-6 and TRBJ2-7, with D uncertain. The CDR3 extends over 14 amino acids. From germline, CDR1 is SGHDT and CDR2 YYEEEE. Trimming removed 4 bases from V and 0 bases from J, with 11 bases in between.